Listed here are 29 T cell receptor beta chains from one sample, sequenced in a study of response to subunit inactivated influenza vaccine. TCRdb reprocessed the RT-PCR reads with MiXCR, giving one entry per CDR3 protein. The table shows more than 600,000 distinct CDR3 sequences, with around 18% occurring only once. The sequencing used PBMCs from blood, collected 4 to 6 days after vaccination. The receptors stem from a middle-aged man who received an inactivated influenza vaccine.

This clonotype was detected only a few times. The CDR3 is CASSYWAGGAEIYEQYF. Written as DNA, the CDR3 is TGTGCCAGCAGTTACTGGGCAGGGGGCGCCGAGATCTACGAGCAGTACTTC. The chain links TRBV6-2 or TRBV6-3 to TRBJ2-7, with 8 bases that match TRBD1. Germline CDR1 reads MNHEY; CDR2 reads SVGEGT. The CDR3 runs to 17 residues. V gave up 1 base and J gave up 3 bases; unmatched junction bases: 11.

CDR3 DNA sequence: TGTGCCAGCAGACCATCGGGACAGCCACTCAATGAGCAGTTCTTC. Translated, it gives CASRPSGQPLNEQFF. The chain couples TRBV12-3 or TRBV12-4 to TRBJ2-1; the match to TRBD1 covers 7 bases. The CDR3 runs to 15 residues. Unmatched junction bases numbered 11, after V lost 6 bases and J lost 6 bases.

V and J are TRBV3-1 and TRBJ2-3; no firm D call. This CDR3 has 12 amino acids. V was cut by 5 bases and J by 5 bases, with 8 bases left in between. Germline CDR1 and CDR2: LGHDT and YNNKEL (reference sequence). For the CDR3, the DNA is TGTGCCAGCAGCTTCTTTCGAGATACGCAGTATTTT. Amino acid sequence: CASSFFRDTQYF.

The chain joins TRBV5-1 to TRBJ1-1, with 8 bases identical to TRBD1. With 4 bases clipped from V and 5 bases from J, the junction kept 10 bases outside the gene matches. Germline V gene lookup returns CDR1 SGHRS and CDR2 YFSETQ. The CDR3 consists of 15 residues. CDR3 loop: CASSGYRGEETEAFF. The DNA for the CDR3 is TGCGCCAGCAGCGGATACAGGGGGGAAGAAACTGAAGCTTTCTTT.

V gene TRBV12-5 combines with J gene TRBJ2-1, with TRBD2 identical over 12 bases. Germline loops: CDR1 LGHNT, CDR2 FRNRAP. V shed 5 bases, J shed 3 bases, and the junction held 11 bases outside the gene matches. CDR3 length: 18 amino acids. CDR3: CASGMGLAGQTHYNEQFF. The CDR3 nucleotides are TGTGCTAGTGGTATGGGACTAGCGGGCCAAACACACTACAATGAGCAGTTCTTC.

Only a few counts were recorded for this clonotype. The V gene is TRBV6-2 or TRBV6-3, the J gene TRBJ2-7; TRBD1 aligns across 10 bases. The CDR3 is made up of 15 amino acids. Per the germline V gene, CDR1 is MNHEY and CDR2 is SVGEGT. V lost 5 bases to trimming and J lost 3 bases; unmatched junction nucleotides: 7. CDR3 sequence: CASSRRRDRGYEQYF. DNA for the CDR3: TGTGCCAGCAGTCGACGCCGGGACAGGGGCTACGAGCAGTACTTC.

This clonotype was seen a few times. The chain combines TRBV2 with TRBJ2-2, with 9 bases lining up with TRBD1. CDR3 length: 16 residues. Germline assignment: CDR1 SNHLY and CDR2 FYNNEI. Unmatched junction bases numbered 5, after V lost 5 bases and J lost 1 base. The CDR3 DNA reads as TGTGCCAGCAGTCTACAGGGGGCATTGAACACCGGGGAGCTGTTTTTT. Amino acid sequence: CASSLQGALNTGELFF. Full variable domain (rest looked up from reference TRBV2 and TRBJ2-2): EPEVTQTPSHQVTQMGQEVILRCVPISNHLYFYWYRQILGQKVEFLVSFYNNEISEKSEIFDDQFSVERPDGSNFTLKIRSTKLEDSAMYFCASSLQGALNTGELFFGEGSRLTVL.

This clonotype has ten or more counts. A much larger clone lies one base from this, so it may be a read error. The V and J genes are TRBV12-3 or TRBV12-4 and TRBJ2-2, with unresolved D. The CDR3 covers 12 residues. The CDR3 DNA is TGCGCCAGCAGCTTGCACACCGGGGAGCTGTTTTTT. Protein product: CASSLHTGELFF.

V is TRBV7-9 and J is TRBJ1-3, with D possibly being TRBD1 (5 bases). V was shortened by 0 bases and J by 0 bases, with 12 bases between the two germline ends. The CDR3 is 17 amino acids. Germline V CDR1 and CDR2: SEHNR, FQNEAQ (reference sequence). The DNA of the CDR3 is TGTGCCAGCAGCTTAGCGGGGACGGTACGCTCTGGAAACACCATATATTTT. Amino acid sequence: CASSLAGTVRSGNTIYF.

The chain has TRBV6-5 and TRBJ2-7, with TRBD1 matching 7 bases. J gave up 2 bases and V 3 bases, and 13 bases lay outside the gene matches. CDR3 size: 17 residues. Germline V gives CDR1 MNHEY, CDR2 SVGAGI. The CDR3 DNA reads as TGTGCCAGCAGTTATGCGTTAGGGACAGCTTACACCTACGAGCAGTACTTC. Translating it yields CASSYALGTAYTYEQYF.

The chain links TRBV7-9 to TRBJ1-4; no firm D call. With 1 base removed from V and 2 bases from J, the gap between germline ends came to 11 bases. The CDR3 has 16 residues. Germline V gene sequence: CDR1 SEHNR, CDR2 FQNEAQ (reference sequence). CDR3 amino acids: CASSLGLVITNEKLFF. CDR3 nucleotides: TGTGCCAGCAGCTTAGGCCTAGTGATCACTAATGAAAAACTGTTTTTT. Based on the CDR3 plus reference TRBV7-9 and TRBJ1-4, the full variable domain is DTGVSQNPRHKITKRGQNVTFRCDPISEHNRLYWYRQTLGQGPEFLTYFQNEAQLEKSRLLSDRFSAERPKGSFSTLEIQRTEQGDSAMYLCASSLGLVITNEKLFFGSGTQLSVL.

The V call is TRBV5-1, the J call TRBJ2-1; D might be TRBD2 (6 bases). The CDR3 sequence is 15 residues long. The ends were cut back, 3 bases at V and 3 bases at J, with 13 bases in the middle. CDR1 SGHRS and CDR2 YFSETQ come from the germline V gene. The CDR3: CASSSQRTNYNEQFF. CDR3 in DNA: TGCGCCAGCAGCTCCCAACGGACTAACTACAATGAGCAGTTCTTC.

This clonotype was seen many times. The CDR3 protein is CASSLVAGTRETQYF. The CDR3, as DNA: TGTGCCAGCAGCTTGGTAGCGGGGACGCGGGAGACCCAGTACTTC. The chain joins TRBV7-2 to TRBJ2-5; 8 bases are shared with TRBD2. Trimming at V came to 3 bases and at J to 5 bases, leaving 8 bases not matched to a gene. The CDR3 consists of 15 residues. Germline V gives CDR1 SGHTA, CDR2 FQGNSA.

This rearrangement joins TRBV9 to TRBJ2-1; 12 bases agree with TRBD2. Trimming cost V 4 bases and J 4 bases; bases outside gene matches: 9. There are 17 residues in the CDR3. From germline, CDR1 is SGDLS and CDR2 YYNGEE. The CDR3 DNA follows: TGTGCCAGCAGCCGACGACTAGCGGGAGATCCTTACAATGAGCAGTTCTTC. Translated: CASSRRLAGDPYNEQFF. Drawing the rest from reference TRBV9 and TRBJ2-1, the complete variable domain is DSGVTQTPKHLITATGQRVTLRCSPRSGDLSVYWYQQSLDQGLQFLIQYYNGEERAKGNILERFSAQQFPDLHSELNLSSLELGDSALYFCASSRRLAGDPYNEQFFGPGTRLTVL.

This clonotype was counted a few times. The gene calls are TRBV20-1 and TRBJ2-7; D may match TRBD1 or TRBD2 (5 bases each). CDR1 is DFQATT, CDR2 SNEGSKA, per germline (reference sequence). The V end lost 1 base, the J end lost 3 bases, and 16 bases lay between the germline ends. The CDR3 has 15 residues. The CDR3 loop reads CSARGWDPWDYEQYF. The DNA of the CDR3 is TGCAGTGCTAGAGGGTGGGACCCCTGGGACTACGAGCAGTACTTC.

This clonotype was picked up a small number of times. This chain uses TRBV6-1 with TRBJ2-7, with a possible D match to TRBD1 (6 bases). Trimming left V 7 bases short and J 1 base short, with 20 bases between. CDR1 and CDR2 (germline): MNHNS, SASEGT. This CDR3 is 16 amino acids long. The CDR3 here is CASTKTLDSPSYEQYF. For the CDR3, the DNA is TGTGCCAGCACCAAAACCTTGGACAGCCCTTCCTACGAGCAGTACTTC.

This chain uses TRBV20-1 with TRBJ2-1, with 10 bases fitting TRBD2. The CDR3 is 15 amino acids. V shed 2 bases, J shed 4 bases, and the junction held 5 bases outside the gene matches. The germline gives CDR1 DFQATT, CDR2 SNEGSKA (reference sequence). The CDR3 region is CSARLSGRPYNEQFF. In nucleotides, the CDR3 is TGCAGTGCTAGACTTAGCGGGAGGCCGTACAATGAGCAGTTCTTC.

The chain combines TRBV6-5 with TRBJ2-1, with D tentatively TRBD2 (5 bases). CDR1 MNHEY and CDR2 SVGAGI come from the germline V gene. There are 16 residues in the CDR3. V was trimmed by 0 bases and J by 6 bases, leaving 15 bases between them. CDR3 coding DNA: TGTGCCAGCAGTTACTCGGGCGGGCCAAGCGCCAATGAGCAGTTCTTC. It yields the protein CASSYSGGPSANEQFF.

The J gene is TRBJ1-4, the V gene TRBV9; D is ambiguous. Trimming took off 4 bases at V and 0 bases at J, with 10 bases between the two ends. Germline-derived CDR1 and CDR2 are SGDLS and YYNGEE. The CDR3 is 15 amino acids. CDR3: CASSIGLSTNEKLFF. CDR3 bases: TGTGCCAGCAGCATCGGACTGTCAACTAATGAAAAACTGTTTTTT.

The chain is built from TRBV11-2 and TRBJ1-5; D ambiguous. The CDR3 runs to 14 residues. V shed 1 base and J shed 3 bases, with 7 bases lying between them. Germline V lookup: CDR1 SGHAT, CDR2 FQNNGV. This CDR3 is CASSLATYNQPQHF. The CDR3 DNA sequence: TGTGCCAGCAGCTTAGCCACCTACAATCAGCCCCAGCATTTT.

This chain joins TRBV4-3 and TRBJ1-2; D remains unclear. The germline V gene has CDR1 LGHNA and CDR2 YSLEER. Between the trimmed V and J ends, which lost 1 base and 9 bases, there was a span of 18 bases. The CDR3 totals 15 residues. CDR3 DNA sequence: TGCGCCAGCAGCCAAGGGGCAGAACCCCATTTTAGCTACACCTTC. It yields the protein CASSQGAEPHFSYTF.

The rearrangement uses TRBV5-1 and TRBJ2-5; 7 bases line up with TRBD1. Trimming removed 5 bases from V and 5 bases from J; junction bases left unmatched: 6. The CDR3 runs to 13 residues. The V gene's germline CDR1 is SGHRS and CDR2 YFSETQ. DNA of the CDR3: TGCGCCAGCAGTAAACAGGGGTCGGAGACCCAGTACTTC. Translation gives CASSKQGSETQYF.

CDR3 amino acids: CASSQVPLGEQYF. The CDR3 DNA sequence: TGTGCCAGCAGCCAAGTGCCGTTGGGCGAGCAGTACTTC. The gene calls are TRBV4-2 and TRBJ2-7; no definite D call. CDR1 and CDR2 (germline): LGHNA, YNFKEQ. This CDR3 contains 13 residues. V dropped 1 base and J dropped 6 bases, with 10 bases sitting between them.

This clonotype was seen repeatedly, ten times or more. This sequence joins TRBV7-9 and TRBJ2-7; the D is unclear. The V and J ends lost 2 bases and 3 bases respectively, with 5 bases between them. The CDR3 length is 12 residues. Per the germline V gene, CDR1 is SEHNR and CDR2 is FQNEAQ (reference sequence). CDR3 nucleotide sequence: TGTGCCAGCAGCTTATTCCTCTACGAGCAGTACTTC. Protein sequence: CASSLFLYEQYF.

This clonotype was seen a handful of times. The CDR3 region is CSAPTTSTYEQYF. DNA for the CDR3: TGCAGTGCTCCTACGACATCGACCTACGAGCAGTACTTC. V and J are TRBV20-1 and TRBJ2-7; D not resolved. The CDR3 covers 13 residues. Germline assignment: CDR1 DFQATT and CDR2 SNEGSKA (reference sequence). Trimming pared 5 bases from V and 2 bases from J, leaving 13 bases between.

This clonotype was detected only a few times. V gene TRBV27 combines with J gene TRBJ2-7; D may be TRBD1 (6 bases). From germline, CDR1 is MNHEY and CDR2 SMNVEV (reference sequence). V was trimmed by 6 bases and J by 2 bases, leaving 14 bases between them. This CDR3 has 14 residues. Here the CDR3 DNA reads TGTGCCAGCAGGGGTGGGGGCATGACCTACGAGCAGTACTTC. Its protein product is CASRGGGMTYEQYF.

The sample holds a few counts of this clonotype. The rearrangement uses TRBV7-2 and TRBJ1-4; 9 nucleotides match TRBD1. Germline V lookup: CDR1 SGHTA, CDR2 FQGNSA. Losses at the gene ends were 4 bases for V and 9 bases for J; bases not matched to a gene: 9. This CDR3 contains 15 residues. CDR3 DNA: TGTGCCAGCAGCTCGGGAGGGACAGGGAATCAAAAACTGTTTTTT. Its translation: CASSSGGTGNQKLFF.

The rearrangement uses TRBV10-3 and TRBJ2-3, with 7 nucleotides matching TRBD2. V lost 10 bases, J lost 0 bases, and 10 bases stayed unmatched. CDR3 length: 15 residues. Germline V lookup: CDR1 ENHRY, CDR2 SYGVKD. CDR3: CASRRGGSSTDTQYF. CDR3 bases: TGTGCCAGCAGGCGCGGGGGTTCTAGCACAGATACGCAGTATTTT.

The chain uses TRBV28 and TRBJ2-3, with D tentatively TRBD1 (6 bases). The CDR3 is 15 amino acids. CDR1 is MDHEN, CDR2 SYDVKM, per germline. Deletions cut 2 bases from V and 6 bases from J, with 15 bases between. CDR3 loop: CASSLGAQGDDTQYF. The CDR3 DNA is TGTGCCAGCAGTTTAGGGGCACAGGGAGACGATACGCAGTATTTT.